This T cell receptor (beta chain) was sequenced in a study of tumor-infiltrating lymphocytes in primary liver carcinoma. Study-wide context: The patients, men and women alike, were aged 30 to 69 years.

This clonotype came up once. Both RNA and DNA were isolated together from around 20-30 mg of bulk tissue that had not been sorted. Subjects presented with primary liver carcinoma managed by surgical resection. There were over 85% viable tumor cells in every single sample of tumor. Synthesis of TCR beta cDNA was carried out from 500 ng total RNA with a constant-region primer. Library construction for TCR beta comprised three nested multiplex PCR rounds performed with slightly modified ARM-PCR. TCRdb used MiXCR to reprocess the multiplex PCR reads, holding one entry per CDR3 protein. The sample lists around 120,000 distinct CDR3 sequences, about 68% occurring once. Specimen: liver tumor tissue from sampling region 1. Documented subset: tumor region T1, superior pole. This TCR was sampled from a woman aged 60-75 years with primary liver carcinoma and hepatitis B virus infection.

This CDR3 reads CASSIAGGYKQYF. CDR3 in DNA: TGTGCCAGCAGCATAGCGGGAGGGTACAAGCAGTACTTC. The chain couples TRBV11-2 to TRBJ2-7, with TRBD2 identical over 11 bases. The V gene end was trimmed by 5 bases and the J gene end by 8 bases; junction bases not matched to a gene: 5. Germline V gene data show CDR1 as SGHAT and CDR2 as FQNNGV. This CDR3 spans 13 amino acids.